These 31 T cell receptor beta chains originate from one sample sequenced in a study of blood T cell repertoires in COVID-19. Sequencing used immunoSEQ multiplex PCR; TCRdb keeps in-frame clones, though not all of them. The sample records roughly 230,000 clones, 85% to 90% being singletons. Sample: peripheral blood. All receptors derive from a woman in her thirties or forties who had recovered from COVID-19.

This clone occurred once. The rearrangement links TRBV19 to TRBJ2-7, with D maybe TRBD1 (6 bases). The CDR3 runs to 13 residues. Germline V lookup: CDR1 LNHDA, CDR2 SQIVND (reference sequence). V lost 4 bases, J lost 2 bases, and 9 bases lay in between. In DNA, the CDR3 is TGTGCCAGTAGTACGGGACACACCTACGAGCAGTACTTC. It is translated as CASSTGHTYEQYF.

The V call is TRBV11-3, the J call TRBJ2-1; D remains unclear. The ends were cut back, 0 bases at V and 5 bases at J, with 5 bases in the middle. This CDR3 has 13 amino acids. Germline-derived CDR1 and CDR2 are SGHNT and YENEEA. CDR3 sequence: CASSLDQNNEQFF. CDR3 nucleotides: TGTGCCAGCAGCTTAGACCAGAACAATGAGCAGTTCTTC.

There are a few counts of this clone. The rearrangement uses TRBV30 and TRBJ1-1, with 10 nucleotides matching TRBD1. J lost 6 bases, V lost 1 base, and 14 bases had no gene match. CDR3 length: 17 amino acids. Per germline, CDR1 GTSNPN and CDR2 SVGIG (reference sequence). The CDR3 coding sequence is TGTGCCTGGAGTGGGGGACAGGGGAGGGTCAGGCTCCCTGAAGCTTTCTTT. Its translation is CAWSGGQGRVRLPEAFF.

V is TRBV15 and J is TRBJ2-7; maybe TRBD1 (5 bases). The CDR3 consists of 15 residues. CDR1 is LNHNV and CDR2 is YYDKDF in the germline V gene (reference sequence). Trimming shortened V by 0 bases and J by 2 bases, and 11 bases separated the two germline ends. Here the CDR3 DNA reads TGTGCCACCAGCAGAGATTGGGGCAGACCCTACGAGCAGTACTTC. Protein sequence: CATSRDWGRPYEQYF.

The chain is built from TRBV2 and TRBJ2-2; no clear D. Germline CDR1 and CDR2: SNHLY and FYNNEI. V was clipped by 5 bases and J by 3 bases, with 13 bases between them. This CDR3 region has 15 residues. The CDR3 DNA reads TGTGCCAGCAGTCTATTTGATGGAGACACCGGGGAGCTGTTTTTT. It is translated as CASSLFDGDTGELFF.

This chain joins TRBV9 and TRBJ2-4, with TRBD1 matching over 7 bases. Germline CDR1 reads SGDLS; CDR2 reads YYNGEE. The CDR3 extends over 15 amino acids. The V gene end was trimmed by 2 bases and the J gene end by 6 bases; junction bases not matched to a gene: 8. The CDR3 DNA reads as TGTGCCAGCAGCGTTGGAGACAGGGCCTTAAACATTCAGTACTTC. It encodes CASSVGDRALNIQYF.

The chain carries TRBV5-4 and TRBJ2-1, with TRBD2 matching over 10 bases. The CDR3 length is 15 residues. The germline gives CDR1 SGHNT, CDR2 YYREEE (reference sequence). J was trimmed by 6 bases and V by 5 bases; bases with no gene match: 8. Here the CDR3 reads CASREATSGTNEQFF. CDR3 bases: TGTGCCAGCAGAGAGGCCACTAGCGGGACCAATGAGCAGTTCTTC.

The V gene is TRBV18, the J gene TRBJ2-7; D possibly corresponds to TRBD2 (5 bases). Germline CDR1 KGHSH, CDR2 LQKENI. This CDR3 contains 12 residues. The CDR3 DNA follows: TGTGCCAGCTCCACTAGTCGGGCGGACCAAGTCGTC. Residues: CASSTSRADQVV.

In its sample, this clone was seen a few times. The V gene is TRBV2, the J gene TRBJ1-4, with 10 bases identical to TRBD1. Germline assignment: CDR1 SNHLY and CDR2 FYNNEI. J lost 7 bases, V lost 9 bases, and 5 bases had no gene match. This CDR3 has 13 residues. The CDR3 region is CASRTGGFEKLFF. CDR3 bases: TGTGCCAGTAGGACAGGGGGGTTTGAAAAACTGTTTTTT.

The rearrangement uses TRBV18 and TRBJ2-1; 8 bases fit TRBD1. The germline gives CDR1 KGHSH, CDR2 LQKENI. The CDR3 runs 16 residues. The junction had 7 bases not matched to a gene; V was cut back by 1 base and J by 5 bases. CDR3 sequence reads: CASSPRVTGEDNEQFF. CDR3 nucleotides: TGTGCCAGCTCACCACGCGTGACAGGGGAAGACAATGAGCAGTTCTTC.

The gene calls are TRBV29-1 and TRBJ2-1; D is perhaps TRBD2 (6 bases). The CDR3 extends over 14 amino acids. The V gene lost 4 bases and the J gene lost 3 bases, with 13 bases spanning the gap. Germline V gene data show CDR1 as SQVTM and CDR2 as ANQGSEA. This CDR3 is CSVVGGSFYNEQFF. DNA for the CDR3: TGCAGCGTTGTGGGAGGCAGCTTCTACAATGAGCAGTTCTTC.

A few counts support this clone. The CDR3 DNA reads as TGCAGCGTCAGTGAACCCGTGAACACTGAAGCTTTCTTT. The encoded protein is CSVSEPVNTEAFF. The chain links TRBV29-1 to TRBJ1-1; D gene uncertain. The CDR3 loop spans 13 amino acids. Germline lookup yields CDR1 SQVTM and CDR2 ANQGSEA. Trimming took 6 bases from V and 0 from J, leaving 11 bases between them.

The chain is built from TRBV9 and TRBJ2-5; D is perhaps TRBD2 (6 bases). The CDR3 consists of 15 residues. The germline CDR1 and CDR2 sequences are SGDLS and YYNGEE. Between the trimmed V and J ends, which lost 4 bases and 4 bases, there was a span of 17 bases. The DNA for the CDR3 is TGTGCCAGCAGCCCCCGAGCGGGCCCACTAGAGACCCAGTACTTC. It encodes CASSPRAGPLETQYF.

The chain couples TRBV7-7 to TRBJ2-5, with 12 bases fitting TRBD2. The CDR3 contains 14 residues. Germline V gene data show CDR1 as SSHAT and CDR2 as FNYEAQ (reference sequence). V lost 5 bases to trimming and J lost 5 bases; unmatched junction nucleotides: 3. CDR3 nucleotides: TGTGCCAGCAGCCAGACTAGCGGGAGTGAGACCCAGTACTTC. Its translation is CASSQTSGSETQYF.

This clone was seen only once. V is TRBV28 and J is TRBJ1-6, with D hard to call. This CDR3 has 19 amino acids. Germline V CDR1 and CDR2: MDHEN, SYDVKM. V was pared by 3 bases and J by 0 bases, with 18 bases between. The chain's CDR3 is CASSFSRLGIGSYNSPLHF. The CDR3 DNA sequence: TGTGCCAGCAGTTTTTCGAGGTTAGGAATAGGCTCCTATAATTCACCCCTCCACTTT.

V usage is TRBV30 and J usage is TRBJ1-1; 7 nucleotides match TRBD1. The CDR3 totals 11 residues. V shed 5 bases, J shed 8 bases, and the junction held 5 bases outside the gene matches. Germline V gene lookup returns CDR1 GTSNPN and CDR2 SVGIG (reference sequence). CDR3 sequence (DNA): TGTGCCTGGGAAAGGGGGCGCGAAGCTTTCTTT. The encoded protein is CAWERGREAFF. The whole variable domain, filled in from reference TRBV30 and TRBJ1-1, reads SQTIHQWPATLVQPVGSPLSLECTVEGTSNPNLYWYRQAAGRGLQLLFYSVGIGQISSEVPQNLSASRPQDRQFILSSKKLLLSDSGFYLCAWERGREAFFGQGTRLTVV.

J is TRBJ1-5 and V is TRBV6-5; D is undetermined. The germline gives CDR1 MNHEY, CDR2 SVGAGI. Trimming shortened V by 6 bases and J by 1 base, and 13 bases separated the two germline ends. The CDR3 consists of 15 residues. The CDR3 reads CASSPSSGSNQPQHF. CDR3 in DNA: TGTGCCAGCAGCCCAAGTTCGGGGAGCAATCAGCCCCAGCATTTT.

The table lists this clone with a count of one. The chain recombines TRBV6-2 or TRBV6-3 with TRBJ1-1; 7 bases map to TRBD1. Trimming took 6 bases from V and 1 from J; bases not matched to a gene: 14. This CDR3 has 17 amino acids. The germline V gene encodes CDR1 MNHEY and CDR2 SVGEGT. CDR3 sequence reads: CASSLHTPRDRNTEAFF. Here the CDR3 DNA reads TGTGCCAGCAGCCTACACACGCCCCGGGACAGGAACACTGAAGCTTTCTTT.

The chain combines TRBV28 with TRBJ2-1; D uncertain. V lost 7 bases, J lost 5 bases, and 6 bases lay in between. This CDR3 is built from 11 residues. Germline-derived CDR1 and CDR2 are MDHEN and SYDVKM. The CDR3 DNA sequence: TGTGCCAGCACCGAGGACAATGAGCAGTTCTTC. The encoded protein is CASTEDNEQFF. The full variable domain, rest sourced from reference TRBV28 and TRBJ2-1, is DVKVTQSSRYLVKRTGEKVFLECVQDMDHENMFWYRQDPGLGLRLIYFSYDVKMKEKGDIPEGYSVSREKKERFSLILESASTNQTSMYLCASTEDNEQFFGPGTRLTVL.

This sequence joins TRBV19 and TRBJ2-6; TRBD1 matches at 10 bases. This CDR3 spans 18 amino acids. J gave up 1 base and V 4 bases, and 7 bases lay outside the gene matches. The germline V gene encodes CDR1 LNHDA and CDR2 SQIVND (reference sequence). As DNA, the CDR3 is TGTGCCAGTAGTAATACGGGACAGGGGAGATCTGGGGCCAACGTCCTGACTTTC. This gives the protein CASSNTGQGRSGANVLTF.

The chain carries TRBV7-2 and TRBJ2-5; perhaps TRBD1 as D (5 bases). V was clipped by 2 bases and J by 2 bases, with 12 bases between them. Germline-derived CDR1 and CDR2 are SGHTA and FQGNSA. The CDR3 has 15 residues. The DNA for the CDR3 is TGTGCCAGCAGCTTACTGGGGCAGTTGCAAGAGACCCAGTACTTC. Amino acid sequence: CASSLLGQLQETQYF. Combining the CDR3 with reference TRBV7-2 and TRBJ2-5 gives the whole variable domain GAGVSQSPSNKVTEKGKDVELRCDPISGHTALYWYRQSLGQGLEFLIYFQGNSAPDKSGLPSDRFSAERTGGSVSTLTIQRTQQEDSAVYLCASSLLGQLQETQYFGPGTRLLVL.

V usage is TRBV2 and J usage is TRBJ1-1; tentative D call: TRBD1 (5 bases). Trimming cost V 4 bases and J 1 base, with 10 bases left between them. Germline CDR1 reads SNHLY; CDR2 reads FYNNEI. This CDR3 contains 14 residues. For the CDR3, the DNA is TGTGCCAGCAGTGCGGACATACGGAACACTGAAGCTTTCTTT. This encodes CASSADIRNTEAFF.

The V and J genes are TRBV18 and TRBJ2-5; 8 positions agree with TRBD1. The junction had 9 bases not matched to a gene; V was cut back by 1 base and J by 5 bases. Germline CDR1 and CDR2: KGHSH and LQKENI. The CDR3 covers 16 residues. CDR3 bases: TGTGCCAGCTCACCACAGGAGACAGGGGAAGGGGAGACCCAGTACTTC. Its translation: CASSPQETGEGETQYF.

Only a few counts were recorded for this clone. The rearrangement links TRBV27 to TRBJ2-7, with 11 bases aligning to TRBD2. Germline V gene data show CDR1 as MNHEY and CDR2 as SMNVEV (reference sequence). After removal of 5 bases from V and 2 bases from J, the junction contained 14 bases not matched to a gene. The CDR3 loop spans 18 amino acids. Here the CDR3 DNA reads TGTGCCAGCAGTCCCATAGCTCCTCCTAGCGGGGGGACCTACGAGCAGTACTTC. This translates into CASSPIAPPSGGTYEQYF.

This clone was recorded only once. The chain is built from TRBV30 and TRBJ1-1; TRBD1 agrees at 7 bases. With V trimmed by 3 bases and J by 2 bases, 6 bases remained unmatched. The CDR3 runs 14 residues. From germline, CDR1 is GTSNPN and CDR2 SVGIG (reference sequence). The CDR3 region is CAWRGTARNTEAFF. The CDR3 nucleotides are TGTGCCTGGAGAGGGACAGCGCGAAACACTGAAGCTTTCTTT.

The V gene is TRBV6-6, the J gene TRBJ2-7, with 11 positions matching TRBD1. Unmatched junction bases numbered 6, after V lost 5 bases and J lost 6 bases. CDR1 and CDR2 from the germline V gene are MNHNY and SVGAGI (reference sequence). This CDR3 is 14 amino acids long. The CDR3 loop reads CASSSGQGASEQYV. In nucleotides, the CDR3 is TGTGCCAGCAGTAGCGGACAGGGGGCATCCGAGCAGTACGTC.

The chain is built from TRBV18 and TRBJ2-2, with 9 bases matching TRBD1. The CDR3 is 16 residues long. CDR1 is KGHSH and CDR2 is LQKENI in the germline V gene. The V and J ends lost 2 bases and 6 bases, in that order; junction bases with no gene match: 7. The CDR3 DNA reads as TGTGCCAGCTCACCAAGGACAGGGGAGGTGGCCGGGGAGCTGTTTTTT. As protein: CASSPRTGEVAGELFF. Combining the CDR3 with reference TRBV18 and TRBJ2-2 gives the whole variable domain NAGVMQNPRHLVRRRGQEARLRCSPMKGHSHVYWYRQLPEEGLKFMVYLQKENIIDESGMPKERFSAEFPKEGPSILRIQQVVRGDSAAYFCASSPRTGEVAGELFFGEGSRLTVL.

The chain has TRBV5-4 and TRBJ2-5; 9 bases line up with TRBD1. Germline V CDR1 and CDR2: SGHNT, YYREEE (reference sequence). V gave up 4 bases and J gave up 4 bases; unmatched junction bases: 8. This CDR3 has 15 amino acids. The CDR3 DNA is TGTGCCAGCAGCCTGGACAGGGGAATCGGAGAGACCCAGTACTTC. This codes for CASSLDRGIGETQYF. Full variable domain (missing parts from reference TRBV5-4 and TRBJ2-5): ETGVTQSPTHLIKTRGQQVTLRCSSQSGHNTVSWYQQALGQGPQFIFQYYREEENGRGNFPPRFSGLQFPNYSSELNVNALELDDSALYLCASSLDRGIGETQYFGPGTRLLVL.

The rearrangement links TRBV19 to TRBJ2-3; 9 bases fit TRBD2. CDR3 length: 16 residues. The ends lost 1 base at V and 3 bases at J; junction bases unmatched: 5. Germline V gives CDR1 LNHDA, CDR2 SQIVND (reference sequence). Here the CDR3 reads CASSIGLAGLTDTQYF. Written as DNA, the CDR3 is TGTGCCAGTAGTATAGGGCTAGCGGGGTTAACAGATACGCAGTATTTT.

This chain connects TRBV2 to TRBJ1-4; weak D call: TRBD1 (5 bases). This CDR3 comprises 14 residues. CDR1 is SNHLY, CDR2 FYNNEI, per germline. Trimming pared 4 bases from V and 7 bases from J, leaving 13 bases between. The CDR3 DNA sequence: TGTGCCAGCAGTGGAGACAGTTACAGTGAAAAACTGTTTTTT. It specifies CASSGDSYSEKLFF.

This chain links TRBV3-1 (or the pseudogene TRBV3-2) with TRBJ1-1, with D possibly matching TRBD1 (5 bases). The CDR3 is 14 residues long. V was cut by 1 base and J by 2 bases, with 8 bases left in between. Per germline, CDR1 LGHDT and CDR2 YNNKEL (reference sequence). CDR3 in DNA: TGTGCCAGCAGCCAAGCCCAGGGCAACACTGAAGCTTTCTTT. This encodes CASSQAQGNTEAFF.